The 29 T cell receptor beta chains presented below share a single source sample, sequenced in a study of cytomegalovirus exposure and HLA in healthy donors. The PCR employed 60 Vbeta primers together with 13 Jbeta primers. Profiled with immunoSEQ multiplex PCR; TCRdb holds only in-frame clones, not every one. The sample lists 130,000 or so clones, roughly 80% occurring once. Sequences were obtained from PBMCs. The origin of the receptors is a woman aged 40 to 50 in good health and CMV-seropositive.

CDR3 nucleotides: TGTGCCAGCAGCAACGATAGGGGGCATCGCAATGAGCAGTTCTTC. It specifies CASSNDRGHRNEQFF. This sequence joins TRBV21-1 and TRBJ2-1; TRBD1, the D gene given by the table, was not confirmed from the DNA. TRBV21-1 is reported as a pseudogene. CDR3 length equals 15 residues.

This chain links TRBV6-5 with TRBJ2-1; 8 bases map to TRBD2. The CDR3 has 15 amino acids. Trimming at V came to 6 bases and at J to 5 bases, leaving 9 bases not matched to a gene. Germline V gives CDR1 MNHEY, CDR2 SVGAGI. The CDR3, as DNA: TGTGCCAGCAGGGGGAGTAGCGGGGACCACAATGAGCAGTTCTTC. It specifies CASRGSSGDHNEQFF.

The chain links TRBV10-1 to TRBJ1-1; 7 bases match TRBD1. Germline CDR1 reads WNHNN; CDR2 reads SYGVQD (reference sequence). The CDR3 is 12 residues long. The V segment lost 5 bases and the J segment 6 bases; nucleotides outside the gene matches: 3. CDR3 sequence: CASSYRGSEAFF. In DNA form, the CDR3 reads TGCGCCAGCAGTTACAGGGGTTCTGAAGCTTTCTTT.

The gene calls are TRBV27 and TRBJ1-5; D is possibly TRBD1 (5 bases). In germline, CDR1 is MNHEY, CDR2 SMNVEV (reference sequence). Trimming took 2 bases from V and 1 from J, leaving 9 bases between them. The CDR3 runs to 15 residues. CDR3 region: CASSLQGTSNQPQHF. Written as DNA, the CDR3 is TGTGCCAGCAGTTTACAGGGTACGAGCAATCAGCCCCAGCATTTT.

This sequence joins TRBV4-3 and TRBJ2-1, with a weak D call TRBD2 (6 bases). The CDR3 has 17 amino acids. V lost 0 bases and J 2 bases, leaving 14 bases between the germline ends. In germline, CDR1 is LGHNA, CDR2 YSLEER. CDR3 sequence: CASSQESGPGAYNEQFF. The CDR3, as DNA: TGCGCCAGCAGCCAAGAATCGGGCCCGGGAGCCTACAATGAGCAGTTCTTC.

The chain is built from TRBV6-5 and TRBJ1-2; 8 bases agree with TRBD1. The germline V gene encodes CDR1 MNHEY and CDR2 SVGAGI. This CDR3 has 14 residues. V shed 6 bases and J 2 bases; nucleotides not matched to a gene: 5. CDR3 coding DNA: TGTGCCAGCAGCTCCCGGACAGGGAACTATGGCTACACCTTC. It codes for CASSSRTGNYGYTF.

V is TRBV5-5 and J is TRBJ2-5; 14 bases line up with TRBD2. The CDR3 loop spans 18 amino acids. Per the germline V gene, CDR1 is SGHKS and CDR2 is YYEKEE (reference sequence). V lost 0 bases, J lost 4 bases, and 8 bases stayed unmatched. The CDR3 loop reads CASSLATSGGAFRETQYF. The CDR3 DNA is TGTGCCAGCAGCTTGGCGACTAGCGGGGGGGCTTTCAGAGAGACCCAGTACTTC.

This chain links TRBV7-9 with TRBJ2-2; TRBD2 is a possible D gene (5 bases). The CDR3 length is 16 residues. Trimming shortened V by 4 bases and J by 5 bases, and 17 bases separated the two germline ends. The germline CDR1 and CDR2 sequences are SEHNR and FQNEAQ (reference sequence). CDR3 in DNA: TGTGCCAGCAGCTACCGAGGGAATACCGGGACCGGGGAGCTGTTTTTT. Amino acid sequence: CASSYRGNTGTGELFF.

This clone occurred once. The gene calls are TRBV7-2 and TRBJ2-3; no firm D call. Germline V gene data show CDR1 as SGHTA and CDR2 as FQGNSA. This CDR3 has 11 residues. Trimming shortened V by 5 bases and J by 11 bases, and 11 bases separated the two germline ends. The CDR3 nucleotides read TGTGCCAGCAGCCACTCTGGCGGGCAGTATTTT. Translating gives CASSHSGGQYF.

The chain couples TRBV27 to TRBJ1-5; 7 bases are a match to TRBD1. The trim removed 2 bases at V and 7 bases at J, leaving 8 bases unmatched. CDR1 and CDR2 from the germline V gene are MNHEY and SMNVEV (reference sequence). The CDR3 contains 15 residues. The CDR3 region has the DNA TGTGCCAGCAGTTTAGGAGGGGGCGCATTACAGCCCCAGCATTTT. Protein product: CASSLGGGALQPQHF.

The chain couples TRBV5-1 to TRBJ1-1, with unresolved D. V was cut by 0 bases and J by 1 base, with 10 bases left in between. Germline V gene data show CDR1 as SGHRS and CDR2 as YFSETQ. There are 15 residues in the CDR3. The CDR3 DNA reads as TGCGCCAGCAGCTTGGCCGGCAGGTGGAACACTGAAGCTTTCTTT. It is translated as CASSLAGRWNTEAFF.

This clone appeared once. The V and J genes are TRBV7-9 and TRBJ2-5, with 8 bases aligning to TRBD2. The J call may be incorrect, as the DNA end agrees better with TRBJ2-7. Germline V gene data show CDR1 as SEHNR and CDR2 as FQNEAQ (reference sequence). This CDR3 has 14 amino acids. The CDR3 is CASRAGGGMYEQYF. CDR3 in DNA: TGTGCCAGCAGAGCCGGGGGGGGAATGTACGAGCAGTACTTC.

The CDR3 region is CASSRGQGPGELFF. Written as DNA, the CDR3 is TGTGCCAGCAGTCGGGGACAGGGACCCGGGGAGCTGTTTTTT. The chain uses TRBV28 and TRBJ2-2; 9 nucleotides line up with TRBD1. The ends lost 5 bases at V and 6 bases at J; junction bases unmatched: 4. The CDR3 consists of 14 residues. Germline CDR1 MDHEN, CDR2 SYDVKM.

This clone was observed a single time. This sequence joins TRBV10-3 and TRBJ1-2; unclear D gene. Per the germline V gene, CDR1 is ENHRY and CDR2 is SYGVKD. Trimming took 2 bases from V and 6 from J, leaving 7 bases between them. The CDR3 loop spans 12 amino acids. Here the CDR3 reads CAISEGSHGYTF. Here the CDR3 DNA reads TGTGCCATCAGTGAGGGCAGTCATGGCTACACCTTC.

The V call is TRBV7-2, the J call TRBJ2-7; D is possibly TRBD1 (5 bases). CDR1 SGHTA and CDR2 FQGNSA come from the germline V gene. With 2 bases removed from V and 4 bases from J, the gap between germline ends came to 15 bases. This CDR3 spans 15 amino acids. CDR3 region: CASSLNGAGQYEQYF. The CDR3 nucleotides are TGTGCCAGCAGCTTAAATGGGGCAGGCCAGTACGAGCAGTACTTC.

The chain recombines TRBV19 with TRBJ2-3; a weak D match, TRBD2 (6 bases). This CDR3 contains 14 residues. The germline V gene has CDR1 LNHDA and CDR2 SQIVND (reference sequence). The V and J ends lost 3 bases and 8 bases respectively, with 15 bases between them. CDR3 in DNA: TGTGCCAGTAGTATGACCTCCGGGAGAGTTACGCAGTATTTT. This sequence encodes CASSMTSGRVTQYF.

This chain uses TRBV30 with TRBJ2-5, with TRBD2 matching over 14 bases. The end of the DNA is better explained by TRBJ2-7, so the J call may be wrong. The CDR3 length is 14 residues. The germline gives CDR1 GTSNPN, CDR2 SVGIG (reference sequence). The CDR3 DNA reads TGTGCCTGCCTGACTAGCGGGAGGGTATACGAGCAGTACTTC. It yields the protein CACLTSGRVYEQYF.

This clone was counted between two and nine times. J is TRBJ2-5 and V is TRBV2, with TRBD2 matching 9 bases. V lost 4 bases, J lost 7 bases, and 10 bases stayed unmatched. Per the germline V gene, CDR1 is SNHLY and CDR2 is FYNNEI. The CDR3 consists of 15 residues. The CDR3 region is CASSVGREGRGTQYF. As DNA, the CDR3 is TGTGCCAGCAGTGTGGGGCGGGAGGGCAGAGGGACCCAGTACTTC. Combining the CDR3 with reference TRBV2 and TRBJ2-5 gives the whole variable domain EPEVTQTPSHQVTQMGQEVILRCVPISNHLYFYWYRQILGQKVEFLVSFYNNEISEKSEIFDDQFSVERPDGSNFTLKIRSTKLEDSAMYFCASSVGREGRGTQYFGPGTRLLVL.

V is TRBV5-1 and J is TRBJ1-3; no reliable D call. Per germline, CDR1 SGHRS and CDR2 YFSETQ. The CDR3 has 16 amino acids. V lost 4 bases, J lost 4 bases, and 18 bases lay in between. The CDR3 is CASSPNPGISGNTIYF. CDR3 DNA sequence: TGCGCCAGCAGCCCAAACCCGGGGATTTCAGGAAACACCATATATTTT. The entire variable domain, with the rest obtained from reference TRBV5-1 and TRBJ1-3, is as follows: KAGVTQTPRYLIKTRGQQVTLSCSPISGHRSVSWYQQTPGQGLQFLFEYFSETQRNKGNFPGRFSGRQFSNSRSEMNVSTLELGDSALYLCASSPNPGISGNTIYFGEGSWLTVV.

V gene TRBV2 combines with J gene TRBJ1-6; D is uncertain. V lost 7 bases and J 14 bases, leaving 18 bases between the germline ends. CDR3 length equals 13 residues. Looked up from germline, CDR1 is SNHLY and CDR2 is FYNNEI. Here the CDR3 DNA reads TGTGCCAGCAAGAAAGAGGAATCGGGATCCCTCCACTTT. It is translated as CASKKEESGSLHF.

The chain carries TRBV7-2 and TRBJ2-1, with TRBD2 identical over 15 bases. CDR1 SGHTA and CDR2 FQGNSA come from the germline V gene. This CDR3 region has 16 residues. Losses at the gene ends were 4 bases for V and 7 bases for J; bases not matched to a gene: 5. The CDR3 bases are TGTGCCAGCAGCTACGGGACTAGCGGGGGGCAAAATGAGCAGTTCTTC. As protein: CASSYGTSGGQNEQFF.

The J gene is TRBJ2-5, the V gene TRBV7-2, with TRBD2 matching over 9 bases. CDR3 length equals 14 residues. From germline, CDR1 is SGHTA and CDR2 FQGNSA. With V trimmed by 5 bases and J by 4 bases, 5 bases remained unmatched. The CDR3 coding sequence is TGTGCCAGCAGCGCGCTACTAGCGGGAGAGACCCAGTACTTC. Protein: CASSALLAGETQYF.

J is TRBJ1-4 and V is TRBV13, with D perhaps matching TRBD1 (6 bases). The CDR3 length is 17 residues. V shed 2 bases and J shed 5 bases, with 18 bases lying between them. Germline values: CDR1 PRHDT, CDR2 FYEKMQ (reference sequence). Here the CDR3 reads CASSLRVGQMENEKLFF. As DNA, the CDR3 is TGTGCCAGCAGCTTAAGGGTCGGACAGATGGAGAATGAAAAACTGTTTTTT. Using reference TRBV13 and TRBJ1-4 for the parts outside the CDR3, the full variable domain is AAGVIQSPRHLIKEKRETATLKCYPIPRHDTVYWYQQGPGQDPQFLISFYEKMQSDKGSIPDRFSAQQFSDYHSELNMSSLELGDSALYFCASSLRVGQMENEKLFFGSGTQLSVL.

The chain joins TRBV7-2 to TRBJ2-7, with TRBD2 matching 9 bases. In germline, CDR1 is SGHTA, CDR2 FQGNSA. There are 16 residues in the CDR3. The trim removed 3 bases at V and 4 bases at J, leaving 10 bases unmatched. DNA for the CDR3: TGTGCCAGCAGCTTGGGTGGCGGGGGGGCATTGTACGAGCAGTACTTC. This codes for CASSLGGGGALYEQYF.

V usage is TRBV28 and J usage is TRBJ1-5; 10 bases align to TRBD1. CDR1 and CDR2 from the germline V gene are MDHEN and SYDVKM. The CDR3 has 15 amino acids. The junction had 5 bases not matched to a gene; V was cut back by 6 bases and J by 3 bases. Here the CDR3 DNA reads TGTGCCAGCAGCCCCGGGACAGGGGACAATCAGCCCCAGCATTTT. The encoded protein is CASSPGTGDNQPQHF.

This chain links TRBV28 with TRBJ2-6; D possibly corresponds to TRBD2 (6 bases). CDR3 length: 18 amino acids. Trimming stripped 4 bases from V and 4 bases from J, with 20 bases between. CDR1 is MDHEN and CDR2 is SYDVKM in the germline V gene. Here the CDR3 reads CASSSRGVSFLGANVLTF. In DNA form, the CDR3 reads TGTGCCAGCAGTTCCCGCGGGGTTTCATTTCTGGGGGCCAACGTCCTGACTTTC.

The chain is built from TRBV29-1 and TRBJ1-5; 8 nucleotides match TRBD1. The ends lost 5 bases at V and 8 bases at J; junction bases unmatched: 11. Germline V gene data show CDR1 as SQVTM and CDR2 as ANQGSEA. CDR3 length equals 14 residues. CDR3 bases: TGCAGCGTTACCTGGGGTACGGACAGGGAGCCCCAGCATTTT. Translating it yields CSVTWGTDREPQHF.

The chain is built from TRBV4-1 and TRBJ2-2; D might be TRBD2 (5 bases). Germline assignment: CDR1 MGHRA and CDR2 YSYEKL. V was clipped by 0 bases and J by 1 base, with 12 bases between them. This CDR3 has 17 residues. In DNA, the CDR3 is TGCGCCAGCAGCCAAGATCGCCCTAGCCGGAACACCGGGGAGCTGTTTTTT. Protein: CASSQDRPSRNTGELFF.

This clone was detected once. DNA of the CDR3: TGCGCCAGCAGCCAAGCCATTTCATCTTCTAGCGGGAGGGCCGGAGATACGCAGTATTTT. Encoded protein: CASSQAISSSSGRAGDTQYF. The chain carries TRBV4-3 and TRBJ2-3; 12 nucleotides match TRBD2. CDR1 is LGHNA, CDR2 YSLEER, per germline. V lost 1 base and J lost 5; bases outside the gene matches: 16. The CDR3 covers 20 residues.